The 12 T cell receptor beta chains presented below share a single source sample, sequenced in a study of blood T cell repertoires in COVID-19. Method: immunoSEQ multiplex PCR; TCRdb's copy keeps in-frame clones and lacks some. The sample consists of 130,000 to 150,000 clones, about four fifths of them appearing once. The sequencing input was peripheral blood. The receptor source for this set is a human donor with acute or convalescent COVID-19. The donor label of this sample is uncertain.

The J gene is TRBJ2-1, the V gene TRBV11-3; 9 nucleotides match TRBD2. CDR3 length: 15 residues. CDR1 SGHNT and CDR2 YENEEA come from the germline V gene. The V segment lost 5 bases and the J segment 7 bases; nucleotides outside the gene matches: 9. The CDR3 DNA follows: TGTGCCAGCAGCCCCCCAGCGGGGGGAACGAATGAGCAGTTCTTC. This translates into CASSPPAGGTNEQFF.

The chain recombines TRBV19 with TRBJ1-5; D gene unclear. From germline, CDR1 is LNHDA and CDR2 SQIVND (reference sequence). CDR3 size: 12 residues. V shed 8 bases and J shed 6 bases, with 11 bases lying between them. The chain's CDR3 is CASHSYGQPQHF. The CDR3 bases are TGTGCCAGTCACTCCTATGGTCAGCCCCAGCATTTT.

A few counts support this clone. V is TRBV2 and J is TRBJ2-1, with D possibly being TRBD1 (5 bases). CDR1 and CDR2 (germline): SNHLY, FYNNEI. Trimming removed 6 bases from V and 0 bases from J, with 15 bases in between. This CDR3 has 16 amino acids. The CDR3 here is CASSKEQVTSYNEQFF. Written as DNA, the CDR3 is TGTGCCAGCAGCAAAGAACAGGTGACCTCCTACAATGAGCAGTTCTTC.

This rearrangement joins TRBV5-6 to TRBJ1-1, with no clear D. Germline CDR1 is SGHDT and CDR2 is YYEEEE. The germline V and J ends were trimmed by 0 bases and 7 bases, with 7 bases remaining between them. The CDR3 sequence is 12 residues long. CDR3 residues: CASSLVTGEAFF. CDR3 DNA: TGTGCCAGCAGCTTGGTTACGGGTGAAGCTTTCTTT.

The rearrangement links TRBV21-1 to TRBJ1-5. TRBV21-1 is an annotated pseudogene. The CDR3 has 13 residues. This CDR3 is CASSGRVGQPQHF. The CDR3 DNA reads as TGTGCCAGCAGCGGGAGGGTGGGTCAGCCCCAGCATTTT.

The V gene is TRBV9, the J gene TRBJ1-1, with D unclear. V shed 0 bases and J shed 5 bases, with 8 bases lying between them. In germline, CDR1 is SGDLS, CDR2 YYNGEE. The CDR3 totals 13 residues. CDR3 coding DNA: TGTGCCAGCAGCGTAGTTCCGGGAACTGAAGCTTTCTTT. The encoded protein is CASSVVPGTEAFF.

The chain is built from TRBV9 and TRBJ1-1; D is perhaps TRBD1 (6 bases). There are 16 residues in the CDR3. The V gene lost 3 bases and the J gene lost 5 bases, with 20 bases spanning the gap. Per the germline V gene, CDR1 is SGDLS and CDR2 is YYNGEE. CDR3 nucleotides: TGTGCCAGCAGCGGCTCTCTACAGGGTGGGGGAACTGAAGCTTTCTTT. It yields the protein CASSGSLQGGGTEAFF.

J is TRBJ1-5 and V is TRBV2, with 7 positions matching TRBD1. V lost 2 bases to trimming and J lost 4 bases; unmatched junction nucleotides: 5. Germline V lookup: CDR1 SNHLY, CDR2 FYNNEI. This CDR3 spans 15 amino acids. The CDR3 here is CASSELTGRNQPQHF. CDR3 bases: TGTGCCAGCAGTGAACTGACAGGGAGGAATCAGCCCCAGCATTTT.

Comments on this clone: This same CDR3 is encoded by further DNA sequences in the sample. The chain combines TRBV24-1 with TRBJ2-5, with TRBD1 as a possible D gene (5 bases). Germline V CDR1 and CDR2: KGHDR, SFDVKD. The CDR3 is 14 residues long. V was cut by 4 bases and J by 0 bases, with 8 bases left in between. The CDR3 sequence is CATSDTGNQETQYF. CDR3 DNA sequence: TGTGCCACCAGTGACACAGGCAACCAAGAGACCCAGTACTTC.

This clone was seen a handful of times. The chain recombines TRBV20-1 with TRBJ1-1; D is unresolved. The CDR3 sequence is 11 residues long. Trimming stripped 2 bases from V and 5 bases from J, with 6 bases between. Germline CDR1 is DFQATT and CDR2 is SNEGSKA (reference sequence). CDR3 amino acids: CSARKQTEAFF. DNA of the CDR3: TGCAGTGCTAGAAAACAGACTGAAGCTTTCTTT.

CDR3 amino acids: CASLPNRGVNYGYTF. CDR3 DNA sequence: TGTGCCAGTTTACCAAACAGGGGGGTGAACTATGGCTACACCTTC. V is TRBV6-5 and J is TRBJ1-2; TRBD1 aligns across 8 bases. Germline V gene sequence: CDR1 MNHEY, CDR2 SVGAGI. CDR3 length: 15 residues. V trimming: 9 bases; J trimming: 2 bases; junction bases outside the gene matches: 11.

This clone was recorded once. V gene TRBV6-6 combines with J gene TRBJ2-1; TRBD2 matches 7 bases. CDR3 length: 14 residues. The germline V gene encodes CDR1 MNHNY and CDR2 SVGAGI (reference sequence). V lost 7 bases to trimming and J lost 8 bases; unmatched junction nucleotides: 11. CDR3 nucleotide sequence: TGTGCCAGCAAAAAGGCTAGCGGAGGGCATGAGCAGTTCTTC. It translates to CASKKASGGHEQFF.